This T cell receptor (beta chain) appears in the sequencing data of a study of shared clonotypes between healthy human individuals. Genomic DNA from each subset was divided evenly over several immunoSEQ plates. This table comes from immunoSEQ multiplex PCR, and its TCRdb copy is limited to in-frame clones, with some not included. The table has 1,400,000 or so clones, 98% to 99% seen once. V lost 5 bases to trimming and J lost 13 bases; unmatched junction nucleotides: 5. The CDR3 is 12 amino acids. CDR1 is MGHDK, CDR2 SYGVNS, per germline. Donors were healthy HIV-negative adults without recent acute infections or vaccinations.

Sequences were obtained from naive CD4+ T cells sorted from blood. Subset given: CD45RA+ positively selected. The receptor comes from a man aged 30-40 years in good health. The chain couples TRBV25-1 to TRBJ2-1, with 10 bases lining up with TRBD2. The CDR3 here is CASSRWTSGQFF. DNA of the CDR3: TGTGCCAGCAGTCGTTGGACTAGCGGACAGTTCTTC.